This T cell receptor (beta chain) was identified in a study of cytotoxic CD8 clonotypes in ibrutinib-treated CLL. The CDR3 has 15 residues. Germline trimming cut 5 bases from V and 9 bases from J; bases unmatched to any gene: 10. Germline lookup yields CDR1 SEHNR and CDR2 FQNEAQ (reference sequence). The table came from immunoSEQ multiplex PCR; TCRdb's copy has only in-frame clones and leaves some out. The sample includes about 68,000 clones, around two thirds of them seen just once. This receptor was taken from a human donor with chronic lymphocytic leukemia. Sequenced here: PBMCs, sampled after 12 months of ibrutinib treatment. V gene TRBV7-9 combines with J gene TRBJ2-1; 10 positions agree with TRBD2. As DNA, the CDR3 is TGTGCCAGCAGCCCAACGGGACTAGCGATCGGTGAGCAGTTCTTC. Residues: CASSPTGLAIGEQFF.